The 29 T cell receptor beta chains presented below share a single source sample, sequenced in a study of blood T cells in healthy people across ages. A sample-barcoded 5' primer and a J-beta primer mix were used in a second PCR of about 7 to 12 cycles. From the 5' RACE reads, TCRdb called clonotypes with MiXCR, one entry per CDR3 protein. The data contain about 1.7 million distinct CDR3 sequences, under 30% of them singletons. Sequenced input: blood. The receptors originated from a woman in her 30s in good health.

CDR3 region: CASSPPTVRDPLYGYTF. CDR3 coding DNA: TGCGCCAGCAGCCCTCCGACAGTCCGAGATCCCCTATATGGCTACACCTTC. The genes are TRBV4-1 and TRBJ1-2, with a weak D call TRBD1 (5 bases). Deletions cut 4 bases from V and 5 bases from J, with 23 bases between. CDR3 size: 17 residues. The germline CDR1 and CDR2 sequences are MGHRA and YSYEKL.

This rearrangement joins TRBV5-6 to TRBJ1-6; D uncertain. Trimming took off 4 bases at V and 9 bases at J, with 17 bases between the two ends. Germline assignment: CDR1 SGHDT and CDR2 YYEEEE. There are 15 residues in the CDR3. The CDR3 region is CASSHGNRLSSPLHF. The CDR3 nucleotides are TGTGCCAGCAGCCATGGGAACAGATTAAGTTCACCCCTCCACTTT. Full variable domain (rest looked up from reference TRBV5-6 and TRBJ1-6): DAGVTQSPTHLIKTRGQQVTLRCSPKSGHDTVSWYQQALGQGPQFIFQYYEEEERQRGNFPDRFSGHQFPNYSSELNVNALLLGDSALYLCASSHGNRLSSPLHFGNGTRLTVT.

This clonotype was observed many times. The CDR3 reads CSVGDSRLEQYF. CDR3 in DNA: TGCAGCGTTGGGGATAGCAGACTGGAGCAGTACTTC. The chain uses TRBV29-1 and TRBJ2-7; D not resolved. The CDR3 spans 12 residues. The V end lost 4 bases, the J end lost 7 bases, and 14 bases lay between the germline ends. Looked up from germline, CDR1 is SQVTM and CDR2 is ANQGSEA.

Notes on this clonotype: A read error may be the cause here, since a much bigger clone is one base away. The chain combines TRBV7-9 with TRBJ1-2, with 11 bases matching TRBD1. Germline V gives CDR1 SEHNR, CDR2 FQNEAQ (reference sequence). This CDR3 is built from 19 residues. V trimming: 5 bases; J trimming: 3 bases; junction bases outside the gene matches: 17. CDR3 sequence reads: CASSHSWTGGRNLDYGYTF. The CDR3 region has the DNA TGTGCCAGCAGCCATAGCTGGACAGGGGGCAGGAATTTGGACTATGGCTACACCTTC.

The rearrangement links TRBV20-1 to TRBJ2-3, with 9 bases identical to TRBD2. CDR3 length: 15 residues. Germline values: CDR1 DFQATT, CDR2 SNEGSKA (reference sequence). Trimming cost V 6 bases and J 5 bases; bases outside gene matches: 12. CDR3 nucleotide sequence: TGCAGTGCCCCCGAGGCGATTAGCGGGAGAGATACGCAGTATTTT. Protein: CSAPEAISGRDTQYF.

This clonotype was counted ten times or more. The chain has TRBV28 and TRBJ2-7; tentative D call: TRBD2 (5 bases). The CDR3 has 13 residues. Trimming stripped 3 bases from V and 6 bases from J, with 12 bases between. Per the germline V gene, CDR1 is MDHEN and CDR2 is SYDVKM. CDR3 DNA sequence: TGTGCCAGCAGTTTGGGAGTTCCGGGCGAGCAGTACTTC. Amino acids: CASSLGVPGEQYF.

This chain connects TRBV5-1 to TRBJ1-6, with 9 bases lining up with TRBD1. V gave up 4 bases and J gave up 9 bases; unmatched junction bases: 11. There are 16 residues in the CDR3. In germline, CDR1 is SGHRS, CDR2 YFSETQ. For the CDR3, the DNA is TGCGCCAGCAGCACCGGGACAGGGTCTGGTGGTTCACCCCTCCACTTT. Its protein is CASSTGTGSGGSPLHF.

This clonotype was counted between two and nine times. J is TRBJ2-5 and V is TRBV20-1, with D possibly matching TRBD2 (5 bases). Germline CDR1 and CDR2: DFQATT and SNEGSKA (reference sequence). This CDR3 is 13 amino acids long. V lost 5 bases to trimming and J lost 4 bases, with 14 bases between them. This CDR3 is CSAGESASETQYF. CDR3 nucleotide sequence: TGCAGTGCTGGGGAGTCAGCCTCAGAGACCCAGTACTTC.

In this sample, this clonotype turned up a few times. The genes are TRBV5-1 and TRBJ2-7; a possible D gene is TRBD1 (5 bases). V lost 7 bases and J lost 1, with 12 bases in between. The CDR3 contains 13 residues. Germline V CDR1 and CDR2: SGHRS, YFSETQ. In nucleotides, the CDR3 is TGCGCCAGCGGTACGCAGGGTTCCTACGAGCAGTACTTC. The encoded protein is CASGTQGSYEQYF.

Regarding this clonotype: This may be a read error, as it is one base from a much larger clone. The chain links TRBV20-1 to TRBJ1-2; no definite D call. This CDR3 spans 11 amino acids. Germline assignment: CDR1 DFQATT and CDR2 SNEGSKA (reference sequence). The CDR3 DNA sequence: TGCAGGGCTAGGCGAGGGATTGGCTACACCTTC. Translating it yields CRARRGIGYTF.

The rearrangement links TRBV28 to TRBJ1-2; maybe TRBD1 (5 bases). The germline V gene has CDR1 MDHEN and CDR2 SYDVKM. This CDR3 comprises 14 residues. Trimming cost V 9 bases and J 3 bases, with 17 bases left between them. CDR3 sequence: CASLLSGGYYGYTF. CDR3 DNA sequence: TGTGCCAGTCTCTTGTCTGGGGGATACTATGGCTACACCTTC.

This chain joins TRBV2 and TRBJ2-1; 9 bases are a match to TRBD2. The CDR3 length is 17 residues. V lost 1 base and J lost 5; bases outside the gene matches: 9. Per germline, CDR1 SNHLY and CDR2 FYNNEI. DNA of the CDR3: TGTGCCAGCAGTGAAGGGGGCCTAGCGGGGAGACACAATGAGCAGTTCTTC. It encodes CASSEGGLAGRHNEQFF.

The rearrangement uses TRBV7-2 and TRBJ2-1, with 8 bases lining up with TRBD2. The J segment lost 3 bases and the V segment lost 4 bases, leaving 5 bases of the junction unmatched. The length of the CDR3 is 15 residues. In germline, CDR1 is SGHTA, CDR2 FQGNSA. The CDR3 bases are TGTGCCAGCAGCTCAAGACTAGCGAACTACAATGAGCAGTTCTTC. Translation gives CASSSRLANYNEQFF.

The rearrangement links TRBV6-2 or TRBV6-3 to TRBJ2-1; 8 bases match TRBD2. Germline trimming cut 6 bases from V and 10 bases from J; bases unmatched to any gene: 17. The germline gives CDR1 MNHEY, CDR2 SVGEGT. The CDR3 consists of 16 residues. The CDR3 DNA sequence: TGTGCCAGCAGCTCCCTAGGTAGCGGGAAGACCTACGAGCAGTTCTTC. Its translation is CASSSLGSGKTYEQFF.

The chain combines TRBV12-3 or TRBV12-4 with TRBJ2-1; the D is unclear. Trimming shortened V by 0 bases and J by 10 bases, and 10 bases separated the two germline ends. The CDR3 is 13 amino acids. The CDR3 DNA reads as TGTGCCAGCAGTTTAGCGACTGTCCCCGAGCAGTTCTTC. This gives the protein CASSLATVPEQFF.

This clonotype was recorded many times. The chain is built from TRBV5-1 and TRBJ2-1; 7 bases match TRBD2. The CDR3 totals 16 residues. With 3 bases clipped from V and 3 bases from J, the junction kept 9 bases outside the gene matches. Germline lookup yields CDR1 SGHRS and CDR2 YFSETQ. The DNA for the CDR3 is TGCGCCAGCAGCTCGTCCGGGGGGACCAACTACAATGAGCAGTTCTTC. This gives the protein CASSSSGGTNYNEQFF.

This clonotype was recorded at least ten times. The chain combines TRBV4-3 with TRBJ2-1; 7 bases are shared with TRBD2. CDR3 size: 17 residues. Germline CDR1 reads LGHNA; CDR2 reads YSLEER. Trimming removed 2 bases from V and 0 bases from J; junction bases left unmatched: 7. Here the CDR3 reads CASSQTISGRSYNEQFF. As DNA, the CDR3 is TGCGCCAGCAGCCAAACGATTAGCGGGCGCTCCTACAATGAGCAGTTCTTC.

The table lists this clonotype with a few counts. CDR3 DNA sequence: TGTGCCAGCAGAACACAGGGGGCGCGGGAGACCCAGTACTTC. Translated, it gives CASRTQGARETQYF. This chain joins TRBV7-6 and TRBJ2-5, with 9 bases that match TRBD1. Looked up from germline, CDR1 is SGHVS and CDR2 is FNYEAQ. The CDR3 contains 14 residues. The V and J ends lost 6 bases and 5 bases, in that order; junction bases with no gene match: 7.

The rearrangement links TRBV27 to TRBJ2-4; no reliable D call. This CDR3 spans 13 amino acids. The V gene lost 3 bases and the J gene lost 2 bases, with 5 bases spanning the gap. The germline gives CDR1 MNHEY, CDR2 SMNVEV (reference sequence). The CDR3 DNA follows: TGTGCCAGCAGTTTCAGATCCAAAAACATTCAGTACTTC. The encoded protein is CASSFRSKNIQYF.

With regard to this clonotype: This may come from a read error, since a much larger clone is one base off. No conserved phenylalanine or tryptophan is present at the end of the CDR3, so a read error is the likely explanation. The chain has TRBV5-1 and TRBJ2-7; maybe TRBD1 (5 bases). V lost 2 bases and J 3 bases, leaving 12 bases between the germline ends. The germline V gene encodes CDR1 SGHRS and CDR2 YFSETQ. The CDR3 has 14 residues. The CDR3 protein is CASSFLGQGYEQYC. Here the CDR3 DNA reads TGCGCCAGCAGCTTCCTGGGGCAGGGCTACGAGCAGTACTGC.

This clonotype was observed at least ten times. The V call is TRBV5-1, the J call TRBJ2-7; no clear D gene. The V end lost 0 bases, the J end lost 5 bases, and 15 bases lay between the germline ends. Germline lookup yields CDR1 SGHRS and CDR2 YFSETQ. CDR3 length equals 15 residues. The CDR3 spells CASSLVSSLGNEQYF. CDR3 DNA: TGCGCCAGCAGCTTGGTTAGCTCCCTTGGGAACGAGCAGTACTTC.

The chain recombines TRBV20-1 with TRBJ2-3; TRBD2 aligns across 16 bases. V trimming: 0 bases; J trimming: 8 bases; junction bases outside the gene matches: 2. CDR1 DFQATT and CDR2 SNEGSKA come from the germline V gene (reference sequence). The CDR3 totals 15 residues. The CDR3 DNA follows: TGCAGTGCTAGAGAGGGGACTAGCGGGAGGGGTACGCAGTATTTT. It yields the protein CSAREGTSGRGTQYF.

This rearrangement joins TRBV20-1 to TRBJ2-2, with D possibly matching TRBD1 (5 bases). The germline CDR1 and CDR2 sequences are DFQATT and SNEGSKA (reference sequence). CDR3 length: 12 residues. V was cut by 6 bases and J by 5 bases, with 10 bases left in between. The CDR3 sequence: CSAIQGTGELFF. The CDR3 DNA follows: TGCAGTGCCATCCAGGGAACCGGGGAGCTGTTTTTT.

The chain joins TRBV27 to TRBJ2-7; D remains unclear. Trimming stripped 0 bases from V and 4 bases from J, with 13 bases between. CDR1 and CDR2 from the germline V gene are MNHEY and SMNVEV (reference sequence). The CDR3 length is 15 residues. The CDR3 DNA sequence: TGTGCCAGCAGTTTATCGATAGCAGGCGCTTACGAGCAGTACTTC. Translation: CASSLSIAGAYEQYF.

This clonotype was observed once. The CDR3 DNA reads as TGCGCCAGCAGCTCGTTCCCGGGACCCCTAGAGACCCAGTACTTC. Its translation is CASSSFPGPLETQYF. This chain connects TRBV5-1 to TRBJ2-5; the D call may be TRBD1 or TRBD2 (5 bases each). The germline CDR1 and CDR2 sequences are SGHRS and YFSETQ. Trimming stripped 3 bases from V and 4 bases from J, with 16 bases between. The CDR3 is 15 amino acids.

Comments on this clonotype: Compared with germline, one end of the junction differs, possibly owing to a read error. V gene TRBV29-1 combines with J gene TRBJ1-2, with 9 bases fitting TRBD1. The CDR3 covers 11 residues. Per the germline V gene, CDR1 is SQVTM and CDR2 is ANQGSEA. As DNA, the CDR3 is TGCAGCGTTTTCCGGACAGGGGTGTATGCCTTC. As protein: CSVFRTGVYAF. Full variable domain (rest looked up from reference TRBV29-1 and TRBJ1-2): SAVISQKPSRDICQRGTSLTIQCQVDSQVTMMFWYRQQPGQSLTLIATANQGSEATYESGFVIDKFPISRPNLTFSTLTVSNMSPEDSSIYLCSVFRTGVYAFGSGTRLTVV.

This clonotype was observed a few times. The CDR3: CASSIYLGEQYF. DNA of the CDR3: TGTGCCAGTAGTATCTACCTGGGTGAGCAGTATTTT. The chain uses TRBV19 and TRBJ2-3; unclear D gene. This CDR3 spans 12 amino acids. Trimming cost V 3 bases and J 11 bases, with 12 bases left between them. Germline lookup yields CDR1 LNHDA and CDR2 SQIVND (reference sequence).

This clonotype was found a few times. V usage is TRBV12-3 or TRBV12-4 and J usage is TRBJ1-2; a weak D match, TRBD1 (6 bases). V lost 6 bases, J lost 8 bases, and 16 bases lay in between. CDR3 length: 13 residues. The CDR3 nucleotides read TGTGCCAGCAGCATCACTCTTGGGGGCGGCTACACCTTC. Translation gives CASSITLGGGYTF.

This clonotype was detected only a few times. CDR3 bases: TGTGCCAGCAGCTTGGAAGGGCATTCGGATACGCAGTATTTT. It is translated as CASSLEGHSDTQYF. This chain joins TRBV5-5 and TRBJ2-3; D not resolved. Germline CDR1 and CDR2: SGHKS and YYEKEE (reference sequence). Deletions cut 0 bases from V and 6 bases from J, with 11 bases between. This CDR3 contains 14 residues. Full variable domain (rest looked up from reference TRBV5-5 and TRBJ2-3): DAGVTQSPTHLIKTRGQQVTLRCSPISGHKSVSWYQQVLGQGPQFIFQYYEKEERGRGNFPDRFSARQFPNYSSELNVNALLLGDSALYLCASSLEGHSDTQYFGPGTRLTVL.